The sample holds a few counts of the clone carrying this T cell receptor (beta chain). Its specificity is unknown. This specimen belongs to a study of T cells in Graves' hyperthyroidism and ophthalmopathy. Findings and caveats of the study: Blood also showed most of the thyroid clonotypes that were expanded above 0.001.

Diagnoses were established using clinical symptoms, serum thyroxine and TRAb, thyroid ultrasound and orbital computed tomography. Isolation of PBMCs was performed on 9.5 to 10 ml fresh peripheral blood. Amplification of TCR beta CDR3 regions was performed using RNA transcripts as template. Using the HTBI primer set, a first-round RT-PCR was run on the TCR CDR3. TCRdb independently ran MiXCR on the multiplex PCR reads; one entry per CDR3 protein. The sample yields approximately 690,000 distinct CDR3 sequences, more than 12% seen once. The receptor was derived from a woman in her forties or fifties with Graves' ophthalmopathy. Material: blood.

The CDR3: CASSLSDAGELFF. DNA of the CDR3: TGTGCCAGCAGTCTATCTGACGCCGGGGAGCTGTTTTTT. The chain carries TRBV6-1 and TRBJ2-2; D remains ambiguous. This CDR3 is 13 amino acids long. In germline, CDR1 is MNHNS, CDR2 SASEGT. V was clipped by 5 bases and J by 6 bases, with 10 bases between them.